A single sample is the source of the 16 T cell receptor beta chains below, sequenced in a study of T-cell memory formation after mild COVID-19 (dated by TCRdb to the early 2020s). Receptor libraries were prepared by 5' RACE. The listed sequencing device is Illumina NovaSeq 6000. TCRdb itself trimmed the public reads at Q25 with fastp, ran MiXCR and retained productive beta chains. Rows with a matching CDR3 protein are joined into one entry that keeps the most common DNA and genes. The sample data list some 250,000 distinct CDR3 sequences, and roughly 10% of these were observed just once. Around 20% of the sample is in the top ten clones. The sample was PBMCs or a T cell subset sorted from them (not recorded which). Source of these receptors: a man younger than 30 who had mild COVID-19 (a few samples of this study predate the infection). The sample titles of this study are shuffled in the database, so cell type and time point are left out; the donor was told from shared clones.

V gene TRBV11-2 combines with J gene TRBJ2-1; a weak D match, TRBD2 (5 bases). Per germline, CDR1 SGHAT and CDR2 FQNNGV. CDR3 size: 15 residues. The V end lost 5 bases, the J end lost 0 bases, and 11 bases lay between the germline ends. The CDR3 bases are TGTGCCAGCAGCAACCTCCGGGGCTCCTACAATGAGCAGTTCTTC. The encoded protein is CASSNLRGSYNEQFF.

The rearrangement uses TRBV5-1 and TRBJ2-3; 8 bases fit TRBD2. CDR1 and CDR2 (germline): SGHRS, YFSETQ. The CDR3 contains 14 residues. Losses at the gene ends were 4 bases for V and 6 bases for J; bases not matched to a gene: 7. CDR3 sequence reads: CASSISGVEDTQYF. As DNA, the CDR3 is TGCGCCAGCAGCATTAGCGGGGTGGAGGATACGCAGTATTTT.

Many counts were recorded for this clonotype. The V gene is TRBV7-8, the J gene TRBJ2-7; D may correspond to TRBD1 or TRBD2 (5 bases each). The germline V gene encodes CDR1 SGHVS and CDR2 FQNEAQ. Trimming took 5 bases from V and 7 from J, leaving 21 bases between them. The CDR3 runs 15 residues. For the CDR3, the DNA is TGTGCCAGCAGCCCACGGGACGGACTCTCTGGTGAGCAGTACGTC. It encodes CASSPRDGLSGEQYV.

This clonotype turned up a few times. V and J are TRBV7-9 and TRBJ2-7, with 10 bases that match TRBD1. Germline trimming cut 8 bases from V and 1 base from J; bases unmatched to any gene: 2. The CDR3 totals 13 residues. Germline lookup yields CDR1 SEHNR and CDR2 FQNEAQ (reference sequence). The CDR3 sequence: CASRTGGSYEQYF. DNA for the CDR3: TGTGCCAGCCGGACAGGGGGATCCTACGAGCAGTACTTC.

This clonotype was counted between two and nine times. The CDR3 loop reads CASSWRDDGYGYTF. CDR3 in DNA: TGTGCCAGCAGTTGGAGGGATGACGGCTATGGCTACACCTTC. The genes are TRBV27 and TRBJ1-2, with no clear D. V was clipped by 4 bases and J by 4 bases, with 13 bases between them. CDR1 MNHEY and CDR2 SMNVEV come from the germline V gene (reference sequence). This CDR3 contains 14 residues.

This clonotype was observed at least ten times. The chain is built from TRBV6-4 and TRBJ2-1; TRBD2 matches 14 bases. CDR3 length: 16 residues. Germline CDR1 MRHNA, CDR2 SNTAGT. V lost 6 bases to trimming and J lost 8 bases; unmatched junction nucleotides: 9. The CDR3 DNA reads TGTGCCAGCAGCGCTGGACTAGCGGGGGGCAGTGATGAGCAGTTCTTC. Protein: CASSAGLAGGSDEQFF.

This clonotype was observed many times. This chain uses TRBV7-9 with TRBJ2-5; 8 positions agree with TRBD1. The CDR3 spans 15 residues. Germline CDR1 reads SEHNR; CDR2 reads FQNEAQ (reference sequence). Trimming removed 8 bases from V and 3 bases from J; junction bases left unmatched: 11. The chain's CDR3 is CASCLGDRRKETQYF. CDR3 bases: TGTGCCAGCTGCCTCGGGGACAGGAGAAAAGAGACCCAGTACTTC.

V gene TRBV4-1 combines with J gene TRBJ2-3; 8 bases match TRBD2. CDR1 is MGHRA and CDR2 is YSYEKL in the germline V gene. Unmatched junction bases numbered 4, after V lost 1 base and J lost 4 bases. The CDR3 covers 15 residues. The CDR3 nucleotides read TGCGCCAGCAGCCAAGTGGCGGGGGGTGCAGATACGCAGTATTTT. The encoded protein is CASSQVAGGADTQYF.

This clonotype came up a few times. J is TRBJ2-5 and V is TRBV10-3; D is uncertain. The CDR3 runs 11 residues. In germline, CDR1 is ENHRY, CDR2 SYGVKD. The ends were cut back, 1 base at V and 6 bases at J, with 3 bases in the middle. CDR3 DNA: TGTGCCATCAGTGAGTGGCAGACCCAGTACTTC. It translates to CAISEWQTQYF.

This clonotype occurred a few times. The chain links TRBV5-1 to TRBJ1-2; D is ambiguous. There are 13 residues in the CDR3. V gave up 0 bases and J gave up 5 bases, with 8 bases separating them. Germline V gene lookup returns CDR1 SGHRS and CDR2 YFSETQ. The CDR3 reads CASSLEGAYGYTF. For the CDR3, the DNA is TGCGCCAGCAGCTTGGAGGGAGCTTATGGCTACACCTTC.

This clonotype was seen a handful of times. The CDR3 here is CASSLVASRNTEAFF. The CDR3 coding sequence is TGTGCCAGCAGCTTGGTCGCCAGCCGGAACACTGAAGCTTTCTTT. V is TRBV5-6 and J is TRBJ1-1; the D is unclear. The CDR3 has 15 amino acids. Trimming left V 0 bases short and J 1 base short, with 10 bases between. The germline gives CDR1 SGHDT, CDR2 YYEEEE.

V usage is TRBV7-2 and J usage is TRBJ1-5, with no clear D. This CDR3 region has 13 residues. Trimming stripped 5 bases from V and 1 base from J, with 6 bases between. CDR1 is SGHTA and CDR2 is FQGNSA in the germline V gene. This chain's CDR3 is CASSDDSNQPQHF. CDR3 coding DNA: TGTGCCAGCAGCGACGACAGCAATCAGCCCCAGCATTTT.

V usage is TRBV6-2 or TRBV6-3 and J usage is TRBJ2-7; 9 bases agree with TRBD2. J gave up 2 bases and V 2 bases, and 7 bases lay outside the gene matches. Germline V CDR1 and CDR2: MNHEY, SVGEGT. CDR3 length: 16 residues. CDR3 loop: CASSYGPGLATYEQYF. Written as DNA, the CDR3 is TGTGCCAGCAGTTACGGGCCGGGACTAGCTACCTACGAGCAGTACTTC.

This clonotype was counted between two and nine times. The rearrangement uses TRBV12-3 or TRBV12-4 and TRBJ1-2; D unresolved. This CDR3 is 15 amino acids long. Trimming pared 1 base from V and 8 bases from J, leaving 17 bases between. CDR3 in DNA: TGTGCCAGCAGTTTAGGAAGCGCAGAGGCGAACGGCTACACCTTC. It translates to CASSLGSAEANGYTF.

This chain joins TRBV18 and TRBJ1-6; TRBD1 matches 7 bases. The CDR3 covers 14 residues. J lost 8 bases, V lost 3 bases, and 4 bases had no gene match. Germline assignment: CDR1 KGHSH and CDR2 LQKENI. This CDR3 reads CASSPTGRDSPLHF. In DNA form, the CDR3 reads TGTGCCAGCTCACCGACAGGGAGAGATTCACCCCTCCACTTT.

This clonotype occurred a few times. The chain joins TRBV6-2 or TRBV6-3 to TRBJ2-7, with 12 bases identical to TRBD2. This CDR3 is 14 amino acids long. Germline V lookup: CDR1 MNHEY, CDR2 SVGEGT. Trimming removed 6 bases from V and 2 bases from J; junction bases left unmatched: 2. As DNA, the CDR3 is TGTGCCAGCAGGGGACTAGCGGGTGCCTACGAGCAGTACGTC. It encodes CASRGLAGAYEQYV.